The clone carrying this T cell receptor beta chain has ten or more counts. Its antigen is currently unknown. Participants, patients aged 18 to 65, had newly diagnosed hyperthyroidism with a duration under 2 months. Amplification targeted TCR beta CDR3 regions from RNA transcripts. The HTBI primer set served for first-round RT-PCR of the TCR CDR3. TCRdb reprocessed the multiplex PCR reads with MiXCR, giving one entry per CDR3 protein. The sample consists of about 420,000 distinct CDR3 sequences, roughly 13% of them appearing once. This sample was taken from a study of T cells in Graves' hyperthyroidism and ophthalmopathy. General study findings and limits: Within blood appeared most thyroid clonotypes that had expanded above 0.001.

The specimen was blood. This TCR came from a woman between 18 and 29 years old with Graves' hyperthyroidism.

CDR3: CASSLTRDTEAFF. CDR3 DNA: TGTGCCAGCAGCTTAACGAGGGACACTGAAGCTTTCTTT. This chain uses TRBV7-3 with TRBJ1-1; no definite D call. Trimming removed 0 bases from V and 3 bases from J, with 5 bases in between. Germline V gives CDR1 SGHTA, CDR2 FQGTGA. The CDR3 runs to 13 residues.